Sequencing of this T cell receptor beta chain was carried out in a study of blood T cell repertoires in COVID-19. At the level of the study: Specimens from acute and convalescent COVID-19 originated in the United States, Italy and Spain.

Assay used: immunoSEQ multiplex PCR; TCRdb lists only in-frame clones, some missing. The table lists fewer than 200,000 clones, about 79% of them singletons. This CDR3 comprises 12 residues. V was cut by 8 bases and J by 8 bases, with 15 bases left in between. Input material: peripheral blood. The rearrangement uses TRBV12-3 or TRBV12-4 and TRBJ1-1; D remains ambiguous. The sequence came from a woman in her 70s with acute or convalescent COVID-19. Here the CDR3 DNA reads TGTGCCAGCGCTTCTATCGGTACCGAAGCTTTCTTT. It codes for CASASIGTEAFF.